These 22 T cell receptor beta chains came from one sample sequenced in a study of CD8+ T cells in alopecia areata. Following RNA extraction, reverse transcription yielded cDNA that acted as the sequencing template. Assay: immunoSEQ multiplex PCR; the TCRdb copy retains only in-frame clones and omits some. The sample has hundreds of thousands of clones, 60% seen once. Treatment reported: oral pan-JAK inhibitor, 5-10 mg twice daily. The sequenced sample was CD4+ T cells sorted from blood, obtained at week 52, from a patient treated with tofacitinib. The source is a human donor with alopecia areata.

V gene TRBV11-2 combines with J gene TRBJ2-7; 7 nucleotides line up with TRBD2. The germline V gene encodes CDR1 SGHAT and CDR2 FQNNGV. V lost 6 bases, J lost 2 bases, and 4 bases stayed unmatched. The CDR3 runs 13 residues. Here the CDR3 DNA reads TGTGCCAGCAGTGCGGGGGTTACCTACGAGCAGTACTTC. This codes for CASSAGVTYEQYF.

This clone showed up just a few times. This CDR3 reads CASSVPSNRGNEQYF. In DNA, the CDR3 is TGTGCCAGCAGTGTCCCCTCCAACAGGGGGAACGAGCAGTACTTC. The rearrangement uses TRBV2 and TRBJ2-5; 8 bases fit TRBD1. The tail of the sequence fits TRBJ2-7 better, so the J call may be wrong. The CDR3 has 15 amino acids. Germline V gives CDR1 SNHLY, CDR2 FYNNEI.

The chain uses TRBV29-1 and TRBJ1-2; 7 bases map to TRBD1. Germline trimming cut 8 bases from V and 3 bases from J; bases unmatched to any gene: 9. The germline gives CDR1 SQVTM, CDR2 ANQGSEA. This CDR3 region has 13 residues. The CDR3 region is CSIARGQDYGYTF. CDR3 DNA: TGCAGCATTGCGAGGGGGCAGGACTATGGCTACACCTTC.

The V and J genes are TRBV29-1 and TRBJ2-3; 11 positions match TRBD2. The V and J ends lost 4 bases and 0 bases, in that order; junction bases with no gene match: 18. CDR1 SQVTM and CDR2 ANQGSEA come from the germline V gene. The CDR3 spans 20 residues. CDR3 nucleotides: TGCAGCGTTGTAGGGCTAGCGGGGGGTAAGCCTCCCGCTAGCACAGATACGCAGTATTTT. Its translation: CSVVGLAGGKPPASTDTQYF.

This clone was seen a few times. The genes are TRBV7-2 and TRBJ2-3; D ambiguous. The CDR3 has 13 amino acids. CDR1 and CDR2 (germline): SGHTA, FQGNSA. The V end was cut by 3 bases, the J end by 4 bases, with 8 bases between. The DNA for the CDR3 is TGTGCCAGCAGCTTTAGGTCTCCAGATACGCAGTATTTT. It is translated as CASSFRSPDTQYF.

DNA of the CDR3: TGTGCCAGCAGCTTAACCAGGGCGACTGAAGCTTTCTTT. Protein: CASSLTRATEAFF. The rearrangement joins TRBV7-3 to TRBJ1-1; TRBD1 might be the D (5 bases). The ends were cut back, 0 bases at V and 5 bases at J, with 7 bases in the middle. Germline CDR1 and CDR2: SGHTA and FQGTGA. The CDR3 is made up of 13 amino acids.

This clone was counted between two and nine times. The chain employs TRBV29-1 and TRBJ2-5; D possibly corresponds to TRBD2 (5 bases). The V and J ends lost 6 bases and 5 bases respectively, with 19 bases between them. Germline CDR1 is SQVTM and CDR2 is ANQGSEA. The length of the CDR3 is 14 residues. The CDR3 here is CSVFKGEGGETQYF. CDR3 nucleotides: TGCAGCGTCTTCAAGGGAGAGGGCGGCGAGACCCAGTACTTC. The variable domain in full, with the rest retrieved from reference TRBV29-1 and TRBJ2-5, is SAVISQKPSRDICQRGTSLTIQCQVDSQVTMMFWYRQQPGQSLTLIATANQGSEATYESGFVIDKFPISRPNLTFSTLTVSNMSPEDSSIYLCSVFKGEGGETQYFGPGTRLLVL.

This clone showed up just a few times. J is TRBJ2-5 and V is TRBV30, with D possibly TRBD1 on 5 matching bases. The germline V gene has CDR1 GTSNPN and CDR2 SVGIG (reference sequence). This CDR3 spans 12 amino acids. V was pared by 5 bases and J by 0 bases, with 7 bases between. The CDR3, as DNA: TGTGCCTGGGACAGTAACCAAGAGACCCAGTACTTC. Its protein product is CAWDSNQETQYF.

The gene calls are TRBV25-1 and TRBJ2-1; 7 nucleotides match TRBD2. CDR3 size: 14 residues. With 1 base clipped from V and 7 bases from J, the junction kept 4 bases outside the gene matches. CDR1 is MGHDK and CDR2 is SYGVNS in the germline V gene. CDR3 in amino acids: CASSEFGGGNEQFF. DNA for the CDR3: TGTGCCAGCAGTGAATTTGGCGGGGGAAATGAGCAGTTCTTC.

The V gene is TRBV4-3, the J gene TRBJ1-6; 7 bases align to TRBD1. This CDR3 comprises 18 residues. Trimming at V came to 0 bases and at J to 4 bases, leaving 9 bases not matched to a gene. In germline, CDR1 is LGHNA, CDR2 YSLEER. CDR3: CASSQDPGQPFYNSPLHF. In nucleotides, the CDR3 is TGCGCCAGCAGCCAAGATCCGGGACAGCCCTTTTATAATTCACCCCTCCACTTT.

The rearrangement joins TRBV6-5 to TRBJ1-2; D is perhaps TRBD1 (5 bases). Germline values: CDR1 MNHEY, CDR2 SVGAGI. This CDR3 has 12 residues. Trimming removed 7 bases at V and 8 bases at J, with 14 bases between. The chain's CDR3 is CASNGDAGGYTF. The CDR3 bases are TGTGCCAGCAACGGGGACGCAGGCGGCTACACCTTC.

V and J are TRBV5-1 and TRBJ2-4; 10 bases agree with TRBD1. CDR1 and CDR2 (germline): SGHRS, YFSETQ. This CDR3 has 17 amino acids. With 4 bases clipped from V and 6 bases from J, the junction kept 13 bases outside the gene matches. CDR3 residues: CASSGTTGGFGGNIQYF. The DNA for the CDR3 is TGCGCCAGCAGCGGGACGACAGGGGGCTTTGGTGGAAACATTCAGTACTTC. The variable domain in full, completed from reference TRBV5-1 and TRBJ2-4, reads KAGVTQTPRYLIKTRGQQVTLSCSPISGHRSVSWYQQTPGQGLQFLFEYFSETQRNKGNFPGRFSGRQFSNSRSEMNVSTLELGDSALYLCASSGTTGGFGGNIQYFGAGTRLSVL.

J is TRBJ2-2 and V is TRBV19, with D unresolved. The CDR3 sequence is 12 residues long. With 7 bases removed from V and 4 bases from J, the gap between germline ends came to 7 bases. Germline CDR1 and CDR2: LNHDA and SQIVND (reference sequence). As DNA, the CDR3 is TGTGCCAGTAAAAGTACCACCGGGGAGCTGTTTTTT. Its translation is CASKSTTGELFF.

The CDR3 DNA sequence: TGTGCCTGGAGTGCAACTAATGAAAAACTGTTTTTT. Protein: CAWSATNEKLFF. The rearrangement uses TRBV30 and TRBJ1-4; D gene uncertain. V was clipped by 1 base and J by 0 bases, with 0 bases between them. CDR1 is GTSNPN, CDR2 SVGIG, per germline (reference sequence). The CDR3 extends over 12 amino acids.

The CDR3 here is CSVGDWNGYTF. The DNA of the CDR3 is TGCAGCGTTGGGGATTGGAATGGCTACACCTTC. The genes are TRBV29-1 and TRBJ1-2; D gene uncertain. V was trimmed by 4 bases and J by 6 bases, leaving 9 bases between them. The CDR3 is made up of 11 amino acids. Germline-derived CDR1 and CDR2 are SQVTM and ANQGSEA.

V and J are TRBV29-1 and TRBJ1-1; D is ambiguous. The CDR3 contains 12 residues. The germline V gene has CDR1 SQVTM and CDR2 ANQGSEA. V was cut by 6 bases and J by 4 bases, with 12 bases left in between. This CDR3 is CSVRTAGTEAFF. CDR3 bases: TGCAGCGTACGGACGGCGGGCACTGAAGCTTTCTTT. The complete variable domain, with remaining parts taken from reference TRBV29-1 and TRBJ1-1, reads SAVISQKPSRDICQRGTSLTIQCQVDSQVTMMFWYRQQPGQSLTLIATANQGSEATYESGFVIDKFPISRPNLTFSTLTVSNMSPEDSSIYLCSVRTAGTEAFFGQGTRLTVV.

The chain couples TRBV30 to TRBJ2-1, with 8 bases aligning to TRBD2. J gave up 0 bases and V 5 bases, and 9 bases lay outside the gene matches. The germline V gene has CDR1 GTSNPN and CDR2 SVGIG (reference sequence). CDR3 length: 16 amino acids. The CDR3 DNA reads as TGTGCCTGGGGAGCACGGCGGGGGGTCTCCTACAATGAGCAGTTCTTC. This sequence encodes CAWGARRGVSYNEQFF.

The chain couples TRBV10-3 to TRBJ2-3, with D hard to call. This CDR3 contains 14 residues. Germline loops: CDR1 ENHRY, CDR2 SYGVKD. Trimming shortened V by 4 bases and J by 4 bases, and 12 bases separated the two germline ends. As DNA, the CDR3 is TGTGCCATCAGTGGGGCTTCAGATGCAGATACGCAGTATTTT. Protein product: CAISGASDADTQYF.

Here the CDR3 reads CAWKSLVYTDTQYF. CDR3 nucleotide sequence: TGTGCCTGGAAGAGTCTGGTGTACACAGATACGCAGTATTTT. The V gene is TRBV30, the J gene TRBJ2-3, with no clear D. The CDR3 has 14 residues. Trimming shortened V by 4 bases and J by 2 bases, and 13 bases separated the two germline ends. CDR1 is GTSNPN, CDR2 SVGIG, per germline (reference sequence).

The chain uses TRBV30 and TRBJ1-5, with D possibly matching TRBD1 (5 bases). The CDR3 totals 14 residues. The germline gives CDR1 GTSNPN, CDR2 SVGIG (reference sequence). V gave up 1 base and J gave up 7 bases, with 14 bases separating them. CDR3 DNA sequence: TGTGCCTGGAGTGGATGGGGGTCTCGGCAGCCCCAGCATTTT. It specifies CAWSGWGSRQPQHF.

The V call is TRBV23-1, the J call TRBJ1-6, with TRBD1 as a possible D gene (5 bases). TRBV23-1 is flagged as an ORF with uncertain function. V gave up 3 bases and J gave up 10 bases, with 22 bases separating them. The CDR3 covers 17 residues. The CDR3 is CASSQLTGSATGSPLHF. The DNA for the CDR3 is TGCGCCAGCAGTCAGCTAACAGGATCCGCGACTGGATCACCCCTCCACTTT.

V gene TRBV28 combines with J gene TRBJ1-5; D possibly corresponds to TRBD1 (6 bases). Trimming took off 2 bases at V and 1 base at J, with 12 bases between the two ends. Per the germline V gene, CDR1 is MDHEN and CDR2 is SYDVKM. The CDR3 has 16 amino acids. The CDR3 DNA is TGTGCCAGCAGTTTACATGGGGGGCCCAGCAATCAGCCCCAGCATTTT. Translated, it gives CASSLHGGPSNQPQHF.